Listed below are T cell receptor beta chains from one sample, sequenced in a study of T cell responses to AZD1222 COVID-19 vaccine. TCRdb's copy holds only in-frame clones and misses some; the assay was immunoSEQ multiplex PCR. Here the sample spans roughly 25,000 clones, around 87% being singletons. Here the sequenced sample was peripheral blood, taken 28 days after the second AZD1222 dose. The receptor set was obtained from an adult who received the AZD1222 COVID-19 vaccine. Both conserved end residues are part of each CDR3. The order of the fields is D gene, V gene, clone size, CDR3 length, J gene, CDR3 DNA, CDR3 protein. A D gene is named only where the DNA matches it firmly. Clone size is shown for a subset of rows, as once, few, many or a class of expanded clone.

d_gene: TRBD2; v_gene: TRBV2; abundance: NA; len: 15; j_gene: TRBJ2-7; CDR3nt: TGTGCCAGCATCGAGGGACTAGCGGGCACCTACGAGCAGTACTTC; CDR3aa: CASIEGLAGTYEQYF
d_gene: NA; v_gene: TRBV5-1; abundance: NA; len: 13; j_gene: TRBJ2-1; CDR3nt: TGCGCCAGCAGCTCCTCCGACTACAATGAGCAGTTCTTC; CDR3aa: CASSSSDYNEQFF
d_gene: NA; v_gene: TRBV13; abundance: NA; len: 15; j_gene: TRBJ2-5; CDR3nt: TGTGCCAGCAGCGTAGGGAGTGGTCGTCTTGAGACCCAGTACTTC; CDR3aa: CASSVGSGRLETQYF
d_gene: NA; v_gene: TRBV10-3; abundance: NA; len: 15; j_gene: TRBJ1-5; CDR3nt: TGTGCCATCAGTGTAGGGGAGGGTAGCAATCAGCCCCAGCATTTT; CDR3aa: CAISVGEGSNQPQHF
d_gene: NA; v_gene: TRBV21-1; abundance: NA; len: 10; j_gene: TRBJ2-7; CDR3nt: TGTGCCAGCAGCAAAGCGCTCGGATCCTTC; CDR3aa: CASSKALGSF
d_gene: NA; v_gene: TRBV12-3/TRBV12-4; abundance: NA; len: 13; j_gene: TRBJ1-3; CDR3nt: TGTGCCAGCCAGGAAGGTCTTGGAAACACCATATATTTT; CDR3aa: CASQEGLGNTIYF
d_gene: NA; v_gene: TRBV6-2/TRBV6-3; abundance: NA; len: 16; j_gene: TRBJ1-1; CDR3nt: TGTGCCAGCAGTTACACTGGGGGGCCCATGAACACTGAAGCTTTCTTT; CDR3aa: CASSYTGGPMNTEAFF
d_gene: NA; v_gene: TRBV24-1; abundance: NA; len: 16; j_gene: TRBJ1-2; CDR3nt: TGTGCCACCAGTGCCCCTGGCGCGGGGGCTGACTATGGCTACACCTTC; CDR3aa: CATSAPGAGADYGYTF
d_gene: NA; v_gene: TRBV15; abundance: NA; len: 12; j_gene: TRBJ1-1; CDR3nt: TGTGCCACCAGCAGAGATCGGGGACGGGCTTTCTTT; CDR3aa: CATSRDRGRAFF
d_gene: NA; v_gene: TRBV13; abundance: NA; len: 15; j_gene: TRBJ2-2; CDR3nt: TGTGCCAGCAGCTTAGGGGTCCCGAACACCGGGGAGCTGTTTTTT; CDR3aa: CASSLGVPNTGELFF
d_gene: NA; v_gene: TRBV12-3/TRBV12-4; abundance: NA; len: 13; j_gene: TRBJ2-7; CDR3nt: TGTGCCAGCAGTCGCAAACAGAATTACGAGCAGTACTTC; CDR3aa: CASSRKQNYEQYF
d_gene: TRBD1; v_gene: TRBV27; abundance: NA; len: 15; j_gene: TRBJ2-3; CDR3nt: TGTGCCAGCAGTTCGTGGGGGACAGGCACAGATACGCAGTATTTT; CDR3aa: CASSSWGTGTDTQYF
d_gene: TRBD2; v_gene: TRBV6-5; abundance: NA; len: 15; j_gene: TRBJ2-5; CDR3nt: TGTGCCAGCAGTTACGTCGGGGGGGGAGGGGAGACCCAGTACTTC; CDR3aa: CASSYVGGGGETQYF
d_gene: NA; v_gene: TRBV5-1; abundance: NA; len: 14; j_gene: TRBJ2-5; CDR3nt: TGCGCCAGCAGCTTGGAGGCGGGTCAAGAGACCCAGTACTTC; CDR3aa: CASSLEAGQETQYF
d_gene: NA; v_gene: TRBV10-1; abundance: few; len: 14; j_gene: TRBJ1-3; CDR3nt: TGCGCCAGCAGTGAAGGGCGTCCGGGAAACACCATATATTTT; CDR3aa: CASSEGRPGNTIYF
d_gene: NA; v_gene: TRBV6-5; abundance: NA; len: 11; j_gene: TRBJ2-5; CDR3nt: TGTGCCAGCAGCGTCGGATGGTCCCAGTACTTC; CDR3aa: CASSVGWSQYF
d_gene: NA; v_gene: TRBV2; abundance: NA; len: 11; j_gene: TRBJ2-2; CDR3nt: TGTGCCAGCACCGGGACCGGGGAGCTGTTTTTT; CDR3aa: CASTGTGELFF
d_gene: NA; v_gene: TRBV5-4; abundance: NA; len: 14; j_gene: TRBJ2-7; CDR3nt: TGTGCCAGCAGCCCCGGACTAGGGGGCTACGAGCAGTACTTC; CDR3aa: CASSPGLGGYEQYF
d_gene: NA; v_gene: TRBV6-2/TRBV6-3; abundance: NA; len: 14; j_gene: TRBJ2-7; CDR3nt: TGTGCCAGCAGCTCGGCCGGTTCGACTTACGAGCAGTACTTC; CDR3aa: CASSSAGSTYEQYF
d_gene: TRBD1; v_gene: TRBV19; abundance: NA; len: 13; j_gene: TRBJ1-4; CDR3nt: TGTGCCAGTACGGGGACAGGGAGTGAAAAACTGTTTTTT; CDR3aa: CASTGTGSEKLFF
d_gene: NA; v_gene: TRBV3-1/TRBV3-2; abundance: NA; len: 15; j_gene: TRBJ2-3; CDR3nt: TGTGCCAGCAGCCAACCGGACCTGGGGGCAGAGACGCAGTATTTT; CDR3aa: CASSQPDLGAETQYF
d_gene: NA; v_gene: TRBV5-6; abundance: few; len: 14; j_gene: TRBJ2-3; CDR3nt: TGTGCCAGCAGCCCCTGGCAGCGCACAGATACGCAGTATTTT; CDR3aa: CASSPWQRTDTQYF
d_gene: NA; v_gene: TRBV7-2; abundance: NA; len: 14; j_gene: TRBJ2-7; CDR3nt: TGTGCCAGCAGCACATCCCCTACTTCGGGGGAGTGGTACTTC; CDR3aa: CASSTSPTSGEWYF
d_gene: TRBD1; v_gene: TRBV5-1; abundance: NA; len: 17; j_gene: TRBJ2-3; CDR3nt: TGCGCCAGCAGCTTTTCAGGGGGTGTCCATAACACAGATACGCAGTATTTT; CDR3aa: CASSFSGGVHNTDTQYF
d_gene: NA; v_gene: TRBV19; abundance: NA; len: 15; j_gene: TRBJ1-1; CDR3nt: TGTGCCAGTAGTATAGACGGCCGGGGGAACACTGAAGCTTTCTTT; CDR3aa: CASSIDGRGNTEAFF
d_gene: NA; v_gene: TRBV5-1; abundance: NA; len: 15; j_gene: TRBJ2-1; CDR3nt: TGCGCCAGCAGCTTGGGGGGAGGCCCCTACAATGAGCAGTTCTTC; CDR3aa: CASSLGGGPYNEQFF
d_gene: TRBD1; v_gene: TRBV27; abundance: NA; len: 15; j_gene: TRBJ2-7; CDR3nt: TGTGCCAGCAGTCCTTTCCGGGACAGGGCCTACGAGCAGTACTTC; CDR3aa: CASSPFRDRAYEQYF
d_gene: TRBD1; v_gene: TRBV5-1; abundance: NA; len: 14; j_gene: TRBJ2-5; CDR3nt: TGCGCCAGCAACCTGGGACAGACACAAGAGACCCAGTACTTC; CDR3aa: CASNLGQTQETQYF
d_gene: NA; v_gene: TRBV6-5; abundance: NA; len: 14; j_gene: TRBJ2-7; CDR3nt: TGTGCCGTCCAAAGGGGGGCGAACTCCTACGAGCAGTACTTC; CDR3aa: CAVQRGANSYEQYF
d_gene: NA; v_gene: TRBV11-3; abundance: NA; len: 16; j_gene: TRBJ1-5; CDR3nt: TGTGCCAGCAGCTTGGAAAGGACACCCCTGCGTCAGCCCCAGCATTTT; CDR3aa: CASSLERTPLRQPQHF
d_gene: NA; v_gene: TRBV3-1/TRBV3-2; abundance: NA; len: 11; j_gene: TRBJ2-7; CDR3nt: TGTGCCAGCAGCCACCGGGAGGAGCAGTACTTC; CDR3aa: CASSHREEQYF
d_gene: NA; v_gene: TRBV3-1/TRBV3-2; abundance: NA; len: 13; j_gene: TRBJ2-3; CDR3nt: TGTGCCAGTGGCGGGATATCCACAGATACGCAGTATTTT; CDR3aa: CASGGISTDTQYF
d_gene: NA; v_gene: TRBV2; abundance: NA; len: 14; j_gene: TRBJ2-5; CDR3nt: TGTGCCAGCAGTGAGACGGAATACCAAGAGACCCAGTACTTC; CDR3aa: CASSETEYQETQYF
d_gene: NA; v_gene: TRBV7-3; abundance: NA; len: 16; j_gene: TRBJ1-2; CDR3nt: TGTGCCAGCAGCTTAACTGGCGGACCAGCTTACTATGGCTACACCTTC; CDR3aa: CASSLTGGPAYYGYTF
d_gene: TRBD2; v_gene: TRBV27; abundance: NA; len: 17; j_gene: TRBJ2-1; CDR3nt: TGTGCCAGCAGTTTAATTCTGGGACTAGTAATCGGCAATGAGCAGTTCTTC; CDR3aa: CASSLILGLVIGNEQFF
d_gene: NA; v_gene: TRBV7-3; abundance: NA; len: 15; j_gene: TRBJ2-1; CDR3nt: TGTGCCAGCAGCTTATTAGGATCCACCTACAATGAGCAGTTCTTC; CDR3aa: CASSLLGSTYNEQFF
d_gene: TRBD1; v_gene: TRBV27; abundance: NA; len: 16; j_gene: TRBJ1-5; CDR3nt: TGTGCCAGCAGTTCGATTACCACAGGGGCAGGGCAGCCCCAGCATTTT; CDR3aa: CASSSITTGAGQPQHF
d_gene: TRBD1; v_gene: TRBV6-1; abundance: NA; len: 17; j_gene: TRBJ2-3; CDR3nt: TGTGCCAGCAGTGAAGACCCCCGGGACAGGGGGCGCGGTACGCAGTATTTT; CDR3aa: CASSEDPRDRGRGTQYF
d_gene: NA; v_gene: TRBV7-2; abundance: NA; len: 13; j_gene: TRBJ1-2; CDR3nt: TGTGCCAGCAGCCCAGACCAGGGCTATGGCTACACCTTC; CDR3aa: CASSPDQGYGYTF